The 12 T cell receptor beta chains below were found in one sample sequenced in a study of cytomegalovirus exposure and HLA in healthy donors. Sequenced by immunoSEQ multiplex PCR; TCRdb stores in-frame clones only, minus some. The sample includes roughly 330,000 clones, around 87% of them seen just once. The sequencing sample was made of PBMCs. The receptors stem from a woman in her twenties or thirties in good health and CMV-seropositive.

V is TRBV4-1 and J is TRBJ2-7, with D maybe TRBD2 (7 bases). CDR1 is MGHRA, CDR2 YSYEKL, per germline. Trimming removed 0 bases from V and 4 bases from J, with 16 bases in between. CDR3 length: 16 residues. CDR3 DNA sequence: TGCGCCAGCAGCCAAGAGGAGGGGGGGAGCCTTTACGAGCAGTACTTC. It encodes CASSQEEGGSLYEQYF.

The rearrangement joins TRBV15 to TRBJ2-1, with D tentatively TRBD1 or TRBD2 (5 bases each). Germline CDR1 is LNHNV and CDR2 is YYDKDF (reference sequence). There are 13 residues in the CDR3. Trimming stripped 6 bases from V and 2 bases from J, with 8 bases between. The CDR3 nucleotides are TGTGCCACCAGGGGGGATCCCTACAATGAGCAGTTCTTC. Its protein product is CATRGDPYNEQFF. Based on the CDR3 plus reference TRBV15 and TRBJ2-1, the full variable domain is DAMVIQNPRYQVTQFGKPVTLSCSQTLNHNVMYWYQQKSSQAPKLLFHYYDKDFNNEADTPDNFQSRRPNTSFCFLDIRSPGLGDTAMYLCATRGDPYNEQFFGPGTRLTVL.

With respect to this clone: The same CDR3 is also encoded by other DNA sequences in this sample. This chain joins TRBV9 and TRBJ2-3; D remains ambiguous. Germline V lookup: CDR1 SGDLS, CDR2 YYNGEE. The CDR3 has 15 amino acids. The V and J ends lost 0 bases and 1 base respectively, with 9 bases between them. The CDR3: CASSVGGGGTDTQYF. CDR3 bases: TGTGCCAGCAGCGTAGGGGGTGGGGGCACAGATACGCAGTATTTT.

Only a few counts were recorded for this clone. The chain uses TRBV6-5 and TRBJ1-6, with no clear D. CDR3 length: 13 residues. V lost 6 bases, J lost 6 bases, and 9 bases lay in between. Germline CDR1 and CDR2: MNHEY and SVGAGI. CDR3 bases: TGTGCCAGCAGAATCCCTGGTAATTCACCCCTCCACTTT. It codes for CASRIPGNSPLHF.

The J gene is TRBJ2-7, the V gene TRBV28; 11 positions match TRBD2. CDR3 length equals 14 residues. The V gene's germline CDR1 is MDHEN and CDR2 SYDVKM. J was trimmed by 3 bases and V by 3 bases; bases with no gene match: 1. Here the CDR3 DNA reads TGTGCCAGCAGTTTGACTAGCGGGAACTACGAGCAGTACTTC. This codes for CASSLTSGNYEQYF.

V is TRBV9 and J is TRBJ2-2, with D perhaps matching TRBD1 (6 bases). The ends were cut back, 0 bases at V and 2 bases at J, with 8 bases in the middle. The CDR3 loop spans 15 amino acids. CDR1 SGDLS and CDR2 YYNGEE come from the germline V gene. The CDR3 DNA follows: TGTGCCAGCAGCGTAGGGACAGCAAACACCGGGGAGCTGTTTTTT. Translation: CASSVGTANTGELFF.

This clone was counted a few times. The CDR3 here is CASSSSTDMNTEAFF. The CDR3, as DNA: TGTGCCAGCAGTTCGTCGACAGACATGAACACTGAAGCTTTCTTT. The chain carries TRBV27 and TRBJ1-1, with D perhaps matching TRBD1 (5 bases). CDR1 is MNHEY, CDR2 SMNVEV, per germline (reference sequence). The CDR3 consists of 15 residues. V was shortened by 4 bases and J by 0 bases, with 12 bases between the two germline ends.

This chain joins TRBV25-1 and TRBJ2-5, with 8 bases that match TRBD2. The trim removed 4 bases at V and 5 bases at J, leaving 3 bases unmatched. The CDR3 runs to 13 residues. Germline V gene data show CDR1 as MGHDK and CDR2 as SYGVNS. The CDR3 sequence: CASSVAGLETQYF. The DNA for the CDR3 is TGTGCCAGCAGTGTAGCGGGATTGGAGACCCAGTACTTC.

This clone was observed a handful of times. This chain uses TRBV5-4 with TRBJ2-5; 8 bases are shared with TRBD1. The CDR3 extends over 16 amino acids. The germline CDR1 and CDR2 sequences are SGHNT and YYREEE (reference sequence). V was pared by 4 bases and J by 5 bases, with 13 bases of the junction left unmatched. Here the CDR3 DNA reads TGTGCCAGCAGCCATACAGGACAGGGTCGAACGGAGACCCAGTACTTC. It codes for CASSHTGQGRTETQYF. Using reference TRBV5-4 and TRBJ2-5 for the parts outside the CDR3, the full variable domain is ETGVTQSPTHLIKTRGQQVTLRCSSQSGHNTVSWYQQALGQGPQFIFQYYREEENGRGNFPPRFSGLQFPNYSSELNVNALELDDSALYLCASSHTGQGRTETQYFGPGTRLLVL.

V and J are TRBV9 and TRBJ2-7; D ambiguous. V lost 1 base to trimming and J lost 0 bases, with 11 bases between them. The CDR3 sequence is 15 residues long. Germline CDR1 is SGDLS and CDR2 is YYNGEE. The CDR3 sequence: CASSVHAASSYEQYF. CDR3 nucleotide sequence: TGTGCCAGCAGCGTACACGCCGCGAGCTCCTACGAGCAGTACTTC.

The chain has TRBV10-3 and TRBJ2-7; 11 bases agree with TRBD2. The CDR3 loop spans 15 amino acids. V lost 5 bases to trimming and J lost 4 bases; unmatched junction nucleotides: 7. The V gene's germline CDR1 is ENHRY and CDR2 SYGVKD. This CDR3 is CAISSGTSGTYEQYF. DNA of the CDR3: TGTGCCATCAGTTCCGGGACTAGCGGAACTTACGAGCAGTACTTC.

CDR3 protein: CASSQALEEKLFF. Here the CDR3 DNA reads TGCGCCAGCAGCCAAGCTCTGGAAGAAAAACTGTTTTTT. The J gene is TRBJ1-4, the V gene TRBV4-1; D not resolved. The germline CDR1 and CDR2 sequences are MGHRA and YSYEKL. The V and J ends lost 1 base and 8 bases respectively, with 8 bases between them. The CDR3 length is 13 residues.